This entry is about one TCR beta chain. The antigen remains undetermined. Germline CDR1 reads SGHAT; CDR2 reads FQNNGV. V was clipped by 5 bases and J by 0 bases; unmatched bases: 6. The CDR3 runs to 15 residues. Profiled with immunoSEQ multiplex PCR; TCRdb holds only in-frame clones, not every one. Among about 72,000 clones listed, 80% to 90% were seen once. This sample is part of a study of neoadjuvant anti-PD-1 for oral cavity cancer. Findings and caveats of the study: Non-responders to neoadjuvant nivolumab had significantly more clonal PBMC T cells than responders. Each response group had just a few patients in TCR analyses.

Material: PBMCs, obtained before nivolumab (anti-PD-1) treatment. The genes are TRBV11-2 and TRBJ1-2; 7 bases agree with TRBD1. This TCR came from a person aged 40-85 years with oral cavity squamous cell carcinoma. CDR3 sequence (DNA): TGTGCCAGCAGCGAATCGACAGGGACTAACTATGGCTACACCTTC. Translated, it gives CASSESTGTNYGYTF.